These 32 T cell receptor beta chains were all obtained from the same sample, sequenced in a study of T cells in Graves' hyperthyroidism and ophthalmopathy. It was RNA transcripts that yielded the amplified TCR beta CDR3 regions. TCR CDR3 regions were first amplified by RT-PCR with HTBI primers. TCRdb reprocessed the multiplex PCR reads via MiXCR and lists one record per CDR3 protein. This sample has tens of thousands of distinct CDR3 sequences, with 49% found just once. The material sequenced was blood. Receptors originate from a woman aged 45 to 65 with Graves' hyperthyroidism that later progressed to Graves' ophthalmopathy.

This clonotype was seen repeatedly, ten times or more. The gene calls are TRBV6-2 or TRBV6-3 and TRBJ1-2; D is ambiguous. V was shortened by 4 bases and J by 2 bases, with 5 bases between the two germline ends. The CDR3 sequence is 12 residues long. Germline V gives CDR1 MNHEY, CDR2 SVGEGT. The CDR3 is CASSFTNYGYTF. The CDR3 region has the DNA TGTGCCAGCAGTTTTACCAACTATGGCTACACCTTC.

This clonotype was seen repeatedly, ten times or more. The genes are TRBV11-2 and TRBJ1-4; no clear D gene. This CDR3 region has 14 residues. Trimming took 2 bases from V and 0 from J, leaving 4 bases between them. Germline CDR1 SGHAT, CDR2 FQNNGV. This CDR3 reads CASSLSATNEKLFF. DNA of the CDR3: TGTGCCAGCAGCTTATCAGCAACTAATGAAAAACTGTTTTTT.

This clonotype was counted a few times. The chain combines TRBV2 with TRBJ1-5; a possible D gene is TRBD1 (5 bases). This CDR3 region has 12 residues. V lost 8 bases to trimming and J lost 4 bases, with 9 bases between them. Germline assignment: CDR1 SNHLY and CDR2 FYNNEI. The CDR3 spells CASQGMNQPQHF. CDR3 coding DNA: TGTGCCAGCCAGGGAATGAATCAGCCCCAGCATTTT.

V and J are TRBV20-1 and TRBJ2-3, with TRBD2 identical over 7 bases. This CDR3 comprises 16 residues. In germline, CDR1 is DFQATT, CDR2 SNEGSKA (reference sequence). With 0 bases clipped from V and 3 bases from J, the junction kept 9 bases outside the gene matches. The CDR3 here is CSARDRAGAGTDTQYF. The CDR3 region has the DNA TGCAGTGCTAGAGATCGCGCGGGAGCTGGGACAGATACGCAGTATTTT.

The CDR3 protein is CASSLRGSNTGELFF. The CDR3 nucleotides are TGTGCCAGCAGCTTACGGGGCAGCAACACCGGGGAGCTGTTTTTT. The chain has TRBV7-2 and TRBJ2-2; either TRBD1 or TRBD2 may supply D (5 bases each). The CDR3 runs 15 residues. The germline gives CDR1 SGHTA, CDR2 FQGNSA. V lost 2 bases and J lost 2, with 9 bases in between.

This clonotype was detected many times. The chain carries TRBV12-3 or TRBV12-4 and TRBJ2-1; the D gene is possibly TRBD1 (6 bases). The ends were cut back, 4 bases at V and 0 bases at J, with 13 bases in the middle. The CDR3 runs 16 residues. The CDR3 DNA reads as TGTGCCAGCAGTTACAGGGAACCTAGCTCCTACAATGAGCAGTTCTTC. Translating it yields CASSYREPSSYNEQFF.

This clonotype was picked up a small number of times. The genes are TRBV7-6 and TRBJ2-5; no reliable D call. Germline CDR1 and CDR2: SGHVS and FNYEAQ. Trimming shortened V by 4 bases and J by 5 bases, and 11 bases separated the two germline ends. This CDR3 is built from 13 residues. The CDR3 sequence: CASSSLSLETQYF. In DNA, the CDR3 is TGTGCCAGCAGCTCCCTATCGCTGGAGACCCAGTACTTC.

This clonotype has a count of ten or more. The chain uses TRBV3-1 and TRBJ1-6; D ambiguous. Trimming removed 4 bases from V and 8 bases from J, with 9 bases in between. The CDR3 has 13 residues. CDR1 is LGHDT, CDR2 YNNKEL, per germline (reference sequence). CDR3 in DNA: TGTGCCAGCAGCCCCCTCTCGCATTCACCCCTCCACTTT. Protein: CASSPLSHSPLHF.

The chain carries TRBV4-1 and TRBJ2-5, with 11 bases lining up with TRBD1. Germline V gives CDR1 MGHRA, CDR2 YSYEKL. This CDR3 contains 15 residues. With V trimmed by 3 bases and J by 5 bases, 5 bases remained unmatched. The CDR3 reads CASSHGQGAGETQYF. The CDR3 DNA sequence: TGCGCCAGCAGCCACGGACAGGGGGCGGGCGAGACCCAGTACTTC.

This clonotype was seen at least ten times. The chain combines TRBV27 with TRBJ2-5; the D call may be TRBD1 or TRBD2 (6 bases each). This CDR3 comprises 14 residues. CDR1 and CDR2 (germline): MNHEY, SMNVEV (reference sequence). The V gene lost 4 bases and the J gene lost 3 bases, with 12 bases spanning the gap. CDR3 sequence (DNA): TGTGCCAGCAGTTCCATAAGGGGGGAAGAGACCCAGTACTTC. Translating it yields CASSSIRGEETQYF.

The chain is built from TRBV20-1 and TRBJ2-3; 11 bases agree with TRBD2. The CDR3 sequence is 17 residues long. Germline CDR1 DFQATT, CDR2 SNEGSKA (reference sequence). The V gene end was trimmed by 3 bases and the J gene end by 0 bases; junction bases not matched to a gene: 8. The chain's CDR3 is CSASDVAGGTSTDTQYF. The DNA for the CDR3 is TGCAGTGCTAGCGACGTAGCGGGAGGGACTAGCACAGATACGCAGTATTTT.

V gene TRBV18 combines with J gene TRBJ1-1; 11 bases agree with TRBD1. This CDR3 comprises 18 residues. Germline CDR1 KGHSH, CDR2 LQKENI. V trimming: 0 bases; J trimming: 4 bases; junction bases outside the gene matches: 10. The DNA of the CDR3 is TGTGCCAGCTCACCACCGGTGGACAGGGGGCGTTACGGCACTGAAGCTTTCTTT. Amino acids: CASSPPVDRGRYGTEAFF.

This clonotype was found many times. The chain combines TRBV6-2 or TRBV6-3 with TRBJ1-2; perhaps TRBD1 as D (5 bases). The V end lost 2 bases, the J end lost 0 bases, and 10 bases lay between the germline ends. Germline V lookup: CDR1 MNHEY, CDR2 SVGEGT. The CDR3 has 15 residues. CDR3 sequence (DNA): TGTGCCAGCAGTTACGGGGGACGAGCTAACTATGGCTACACCTTC. Amino acid sequence: CASSYGGRANYGYTF.

By share of the sample, this clonotype is medium-sized. V gene TRBV7-9 combines with J gene TRBJ1-6; D call uncertain. The V end lost 1 base, the J end lost 7 bases, and 8 bases lay between the germline ends. The germline CDR1 and CDR2 sequences are SEHNR and FQNEAQ (reference sequence). CDR3 length: 14 residues. CDR3 amino acids: CASSLVGENSPLHF. Written as DNA, the CDR3 is TGTGCCAGCAGCTTAGTCGGGGAAAATTCACCCCTCCACTTT.

For this clonotype: The DNA is left out, because the CDR3 cannot be placed on it with certainty; the CDR3 is given as TCRdb lists it. V is TRBV7-9 and J is TRBJ1-4; the D call of TRBD1 is as the table states it, not checked on the DNA. Germline CDR1 SEHNR, CDR2 FQNEAQ (reference sequence). The CDR3 is 22 amino acids long, termini counted. The CDR3 here is CASSPLAGTGNQPQHFGEKLFF.

The chain is built from TRBV25-1 and TRBJ2-7; TRBD1 agrees at 10 bases. V lost 8 bases and J lost 2; bases outside the gene matches: 6. The CDR3 has 14 residues. The germline gives CDR1 MGHDK, CDR2 SYGVNS. CDR3 protein: CASPGQGETYEQYF. CDR3 DNA: TGTGCCAGCCCCGGACAGGGGGAAACCTACGAGCAGTACTTC.

This clonotype was counted ten times or more. A much larger clone differs by one base, so this may be a read error. The chain joins TRBV5-5 to TRBJ1-4; a weak D match, TRBD1 (5 bases). The CDR3 is made up of 14 amino acids. The germline V gene encodes CDR1 SGHKS and CDR2 YYEKEE (reference sequence). The CDR3 DNA reads as TGTGCCAGCAGCTTGGGACAGATTAATGAAAAACTGCTTTTT. Its translation is CASSLGQINEKLLF.

This clonotype occurred many times. The rearrangement uses TRBV5-1 and TRBJ1-2; weak D call: TRBD1 (6 bases). V was clipped by 4 bases and J by 2 bases, with 12 bases between them. This CDR3 has 14 amino acids. Germline CDR1 and CDR2: SGHRS and YFSETQ. As DNA, the CDR3 is TGCGCCAGCAGCACGGGGGCGCGCAACTATGGCTACACCTTC. Protein product: CASSTGARNYGYTF.

The V gene is TRBV5-1, the J gene TRBJ1-1, with 10 bases fitting TRBD1. Germline CDR1 is SGHRS and CDR2 is YFSETQ. The ends lost 3 bases at V and 4 bases at J; junction bases unmatched: 6. CDR3 size: 15 residues. Written as DNA, the CDR3 is TGCGCCAGCAGCTCTCTTGGACAGGGGGGCACTGAAGCTTTCTTT. Its protein product is CASSSLGQGGTEAFF.

This chain uses TRBV5-8 with TRBJ1-2, with D perhaps TRBD1 (5 bases). The CDR3 is 11 amino acids. CDR1 is SGHTS and CDR2 is YDEGEE in the germline V gene. Trimming cost V 0 bases and J 8 bases, with 5 bases left between them. CDR3 region: CASSLGGGYTF. In DNA form, the CDR3 reads TGTGCCAGCAGCTTGGGGGGGGGCTACACCTTC.

This clonotype was counted ten times or more. The genes are TRBV28 and TRBJ2-5; TRBD2 matches 10 bases. This CDR3 has 19 amino acids. CDR1 MDHEN and CDR2 SYDVKM come from the germline V gene. V was pared by 10 bases and J by 1 base, with 21 bases of the junction left unmatched. The CDR3 reads CATENAPHGLAATQETQYF. In nucleotides, the CDR3 is TGTGCCACCGAAAACGCCCCCCACGGACTAGCGGCAACCCAAGAGACCCAGTACTTC.

In this sample, this clonotype is medium-sized. The chain employs TRBV19 and TRBJ2-7; TRBD1 agrees at 8 bases. Losses at the gene ends were 3 bases for V and 6 bases for J; bases not matched to a gene: 10. Germline CDR1 reads LNHDA; CDR2 reads SQIVND (reference sequence). The CDR3 runs 15 residues. In DNA form, the CDR3 reads TGTGCCAGTAGTATTCGGCTCGGACAGGGATCCGAGCAGTACTTC. Translating it yields CASSIRLGQGSEQYF.

This clonotype is categorized as medium-sized. The chain uses TRBV25-1 and TRBJ1-2; D gene ambiguous. V was clipped by 3 bases and J by 5 bases, with 4 bases between them. CDR3 length: 11 amino acids. Per germline, CDR1 MGHDK and CDR2 SYGVNS. The CDR3 loop is CASSDTYGYTF. The CDR3 bases are TGTGCCAGCAGTGATACATATGGCTACACCTTC.

The V gene is TRBV24-1, the J gene TRBJ2-2; D gene uncertain. Germline assignment: CDR1 KGHDR and CDR2 SFDVKD. The CDR3 loop spans 12 amino acids. The V and J ends lost 10 bases and 6 bases respectively, with 11 bases between them. In nucleotides, the CDR3 is TGTGCCACTGTTAGTGGCGCCGGGGAGCTGTTTTTT. Translated: CATVSGAGELFF.

This chain links TRBV5-1 with TRBJ2-7; 8 bases match TRBD2. J gave up 5 bases and V 6 bases, and 7 bases lay outside the gene matches. The CDR3 runs to 13 residues. Germline CDR1 is SGHRS and CDR2 is YFSETQ. This chain's CDR3 is CASTLAARDEQYF. CDR3 in DNA: TGCGCCAGCACACTAGCGGCTCGGGACGAGCAGTACTTC.

The rearrangement joins TRBV14 to TRBJ1-5; D gene uncertain. CDR1 and CDR2 (germline): SGHDN, FVKESK. There are 13 residues in the CDR3. V shed 0 bases and J shed 6 bases, with 6 bases lying between them. Here the CDR3 DNA reads TGTGCCAGCAGCCAAGATCGGTGTCAGCCCCAGCATTTT. Translation gives CASSQDRCQPQHF. Variable domain in full (rest from reference TRBV14 and TRBJ1-5): EAGVTQFPSHSVIEKGQTVTLRCDPISGHDNLYWYRRVMGKEIKFLLHFVKESKQDESGMPNNRFLAERTGGTYSTLKVQPAELEDSGVYFCASSQDRCQPQHFGDGTRLSIL.

There are a few counts of this clonotype. This sequence joins TRBV24-1 and TRBJ1-2, with 7 positions matching TRBD1. CDR1 is KGHDR and CDR2 is SFDVKD in the germline V gene. The CDR3 sequence is 13 residues long. V shed 4 bases and J 7 bases; nucleotides not matched to a gene: 5. The CDR3 is CATSEKGQFGYTF. For the CDR3, the DNA is TGTGCCACCAGTGAGAAGGGACAGTTTGGCTACACCTTC.

The V gene is TRBV7-6, the J gene TRBJ2-1, with 8 positions matching TRBD2. Per the germline V gene, CDR1 is SGHVS and CDR2 is FNYEAQ. The CDR3 is made up of 12 amino acids. V lost 5 bases, J lost 7 bases, and 1 base stayed unmatched. The CDR3: CASSPSGNEQFF. CDR3 nucleotides: TGTGCCAGCAGCCCTAGCGGGAATGAGCAGTTCTTC.

The count of this clonotype is one. The gene calls are TRBV10-3 and TRBJ2-7; possibly TRBD1 for D (7 bases). With 6 bases removed from V and 3 bases from J, the gap between germline ends came to 24 bases. The CDR3 sequence is 17 residues long. Germline lookup yields CDR1 ENHRY and CDR2 SYGVKD. CDR3 residues: CAISPVRGGGRIYEQYF. The CDR3 coding sequence is TGTGCCATCAGCCCCGTGAGAGGAGGGGGCAGAATCTACGAGCAGTACTTC.

In its sample, this clonotype is medium-sized. Germline is not matched at one junction end, which may reflect a read error. The chain carries TRBV7-7 and TRBJ2-1; 16 bases agree with TRBD2. The germline V gene has CDR1 SSHAT and CDR2 FNYEAQ (reference sequence). The CDR3 is 15 residues long. The CDR3 sequence is CASSSGLAGGNEQFF. Here the CDR3 DNA reads TGTGCTAGCAGCTCGGGACTAGCGGGAGGGAATGAGCAGTTCTTC.

This clonotype was seen many times. V usage is TRBV4-1 and J usage is TRBJ2-7; D is ambiguous. The germline gives CDR1 MGHRA, CDR2 YSYEKL. CDR3 length: 16 residues. The V gene lost 3 bases and the J gene lost 4 bases, with 19 bases spanning the gap. In DNA form, the CDR3 reads TGCGCCAGCAGCCACACTAAAGCTAGAACCAGGTACGAGCAGTACTTC. It yields the protein CASSHTKARTRYEQYF.

The J gene is TRBJ2-7, the V gene TRBV20-1, with TRBD2 matching over 13 bases. J was trimmed by 9 bases and V by 6 bases; bases with no gene match: 20. This CDR3 comprises 17 residues. Per germline, CDR1 DFQATT and CDR2 SNEGSKA (reference sequence). The CDR3 DNA sequence: TGCAGTGCCGGAACTAGCGGGAGGGCCGTTCTTCGAGAGACGCAGTACTTC. Translating it yields CSAGTSGRAVLRETQYF.